One sample yielded the 27 T cell receptor beta chains listed below, sequenced in a study of blood T cell repertoires in COVID-19. Libraries were prepared by immunoSEQ multiplex PCR; TCRdb keeps only in-frame clonotypes and omits some of them. The sample carries more than 350,000 clones, approximately 91% recorded once. The sequenced material came from PBMCs or T cells enriched from blood (not recorded which). These receptors were taken from a woman aged 18-29 years who had been exposed to COVID-19.

This rearrangement joins TRBV27 to TRBJ2-3; tentatively, D is TRBD2 (6 bases). V lost 3 bases to trimming and J lost 2 bases, with 12 bases between them. Germline V lookup: CDR1 MNHEY, CDR2 SMNVEV (reference sequence). This CDR3 has 15 residues. CDR3 sequence: CASSFAGSPTDTQYF. The CDR3 DNA is TGTGCCAGCAGTTTTGCGGGGTCTCCCACAGATACGCAGTATTTT.

The chain is built from TRBV10-3 and TRBJ2-2; 8 bases map to TRBD1. The V gene's germline CDR1 is ENHRY and CDR2 SYGVKD. This CDR3 comprises 18 residues. J lost 0 bases, V lost 3 bases, and 9 bases had no gene match. This CDR3 reads CAISEEYGTGANTGELFF. CDR3 in DNA: TGTGCCATCAGTGAAGAATATGGGACAGGTGCGAACACCGGGGAGCTGTTTTTT.

This chain connects TRBV11-1 to TRBJ2-5, with D perhaps matching TRBD2 (6 bases). This CDR3 is 14 amino acids long. V lost 1 base, J lost 4 bases, and 10 bases lay in between. Germline V lookup: CDR1 SGHAT, CDR2 FQDESV (reference sequence). In DNA, the CDR3 is TGTGCCAGCAGCTTAGATCGGGGACTAGAGACCCAGTACTTC. The encoded protein is CASSLDRGLETQYF.

V usage is TRBV4-2 and J usage is TRBJ2-1; 10 bases line up with TRBD1. V gave up 0 bases and J gave up 7 bases; unmatched junction bases: 6. The CDR3 runs to 16 residues. Per germline, CDR1 LGHNA and CDR2 YNFKEQ. The CDR3 sequence is CASSQDEGQGRNEQFF. As DNA, the CDR3 is TGTGCCAGCAGCCAAGACGAGGGACAGGGGCGAAATGAGCAGTTCTTC.

The V gene is TRBV9, the J gene TRBJ2-2, with TRBD1 matching 9 bases. This CDR3 is 18 amino acids long. Unmatched junction bases numbered 17, after V lost 4 bases and J lost 7 bases. Germline-derived CDR1 and CDR2 are SGDLS and YYNGEE. Written as DNA, the CDR3 is TGTGCCAGCAGCCCCTTGACAGGGGGTGGTAGTAAGGTCGGGGAGCTGTTTTTT. Translating gives CASSPLTGGGSKVGELFF.

This sequence joins TRBV28 and TRBJ1-3, with unresolved D. Between the trimmed V and J ends, which lost 3 bases and 1 base, there was a span of 10 bases. The germline gives CDR1 MDHEN, CDR2 SYDVKM. The CDR3 extends over 15 amino acids. CDR3 nucleotides: TGTGCCAGCAGTTTCGGGGATACTTCTGGAAACACCATATATTTT. Its protein is CASSFGDTSGNTIYF.

The rearrangement links TRBV3-1 (or the pseudogene TRBV3-2) to TRBJ2-3, with D hard to call. V dropped 1 base and J dropped 5 bases, with 4 bases sitting between them. Germline CDR1 is LGHDT and CDR2 is YNNKEL (reference sequence). The CDR3 covers 12 residues. The CDR3 region has the DNA TGTGCCAGCAGCCAAGCGGTAGATACGCAGTATTTT. This encodes CASSQAVDTQYF.

The J gene is TRBJ2-1, the V gene TRBV14; D might be TRBD2 (5 bases). The germline V and J ends were trimmed by 2 bases and 5 bases, with 25 bases remaining between them. CDR3 length equals 19 residues. Looked up from germline, CDR1 is SGHDN and CDR2 is FVKESK. CDR3 region: CASSQNPRLPVREHNEQFF. CDR3 sequence (DNA): TGTGCCAGCAGCCAAAATCCCCGACTGCCGGTACGGGAACACAATGAGCAGTTCTTC.

The gene calls are TRBV12-2 and TRBJ1-2; the table names TRBD1, a call not compared with the DNA. TRBV12-2 is noted as a pseudogene. The CDR3 has 15 amino acids. CDR3 sequence reads: CASRLTRWASNGYTF. CDR3 bases: TGTGCAAGTCGCTTAACTCGCTGGGCCTCGAACGGCTACACCTTC.

The chain carries TRBV6-2 or TRBV6-3 and TRBJ1-6; possibly TRBD1 for D (6 bases). The germline V and J ends were trimmed by 5 bases and 7 bases, with 18 bases remaining between them. The CDR3 contains 16 residues. The germline V gene has CDR1 MNHEY and CDR2 SVGEGT. CDR3 loop: CASSAPLTGRNSPLHF. CDR3 bases: TGTGCCAGCAGTGCCCCACTCACAGGGCGGAATTCACCCCTCCACTTT.

In this sample, this clone turned up a few times. The V and J genes are TRBV7-6 and TRBJ2-2; tentative D call: TRBD1 (6 bases). Germline V gives CDR1 SGHVS, CDR2 FNYEAQ. The CDR3 covers 17 residues. V dropped 5 bases and J dropped 2 bases, with 18 bases sitting between them. CDR3 in amino acids: CASSLRPGQSNTGELFF. In DNA form, the CDR3 reads TGTGCCAGCAGCCTCCGACCTGGACAGAGTAACACCGGGGAGCTGTTTTTT.

This rearrangement joins TRBV28 to TRBJ2-2; 8 positions match TRBD1. Germline V CDR1 and CDR2: MDHEN, SYDVKM. Trimming at V came to 6 bases and at J to 7 bases, leaving 10 bases not matched to a gene. The CDR3 consists of 15 residues. As DNA, the CDR3 is TGTGCCAGCAGGCCTGCGCCAGGGGGCGTCGGGGAGCTGTTTTTT. It encodes CASRPAPGGVGELFF.

The chain has TRBV7-8 and TRBJ2-3, with a possible D match to TRBD2 (6 bases). The CDR3 contains 16 residues. The V gene lost 9 bases and the J gene lost 3 bases, with 22 bases spanning the gap. Germline V gene lookup returns CDR1 SGHVS and CDR2 FQNEAQ. The CDR3 DNA sequence: TGTGCCAGTAATAGACCAATGGCGGGGAGGACAGATACGCAGTATTTT. Protein product: CASNRPMAGRTDTQYF.

This chain links TRBV4-2 with TRBJ2-3; 12 nucleotides align to TRBD2. J gave up 0 bases and V 1 base, and 11 bases lay outside the gene matches. CDR3 length equals 20 residues. Per the germline V gene, CDR1 is LGHNA and CDR2 is YNFKEQ. Here the CDR3 reads CASSQGTSGVTLGSTDTQYF. CDR3 bases: TGTGCCAGCAGCCAAGGGACTAGCGGGGTAACCCTGGGTAGCACAGATACGCAGTATTTT.

The chain uses TRBV19 and TRBJ2-7; 9 nucleotides align to TRBD1. V gave up 5 bases and J gave up 6 bases; unmatched junction bases: 5. There are 13 residues in the CDR3. In germline, CDR1 is LNHDA, CDR2 SQIVND (reference sequence). CDR3 sequence (DNA): TGTGCCAGTAGTCTCGGGACAGGGCTCGAGCAGTACTTC. Encoded protein: CASSLGTGLEQYF.

The chain recombines TRBV28 with TRBJ2-7, with 7 bases aligning to TRBD1. J lost 2 bases, V lost 4 bases, and 8 bases had no gene match. The CDR3 consists of 15 residues. From germline, CDR1 is MDHEN and CDR2 SYDVKM. The CDR3 reads CASSSAGTATYEQYF. CDR3 nucleotides: TGTGCCAGCAGTTCCGCCGGGACAGCCACCTACGAGCAGTACTTC.

CDR3 region: CATLGLSSLSGANVLTF. In DNA form, the CDR3 reads TGTGCCACCCTGGGGCTATCCTCACTCTCCGGGGCCAACGTCCTGACTTTC. V and J are TRBV19 and TRBJ2-6, with D maybe TRBD1 (5 bases). Germline CDR1 and CDR2: LNHDA and SQIVND (reference sequence). The CDR3 is 17 amino acids. V was cut by 10 bases and J by 4 bases, with 23 bases left in between. The full variable domain, rest sourced from reference TRBV19 and TRBJ2-6, is DGGITQSPKYLFRKEGQNVTLSCEQNLNHDAMYWYRQDPGQGLRLIYYSQIVNDFQKGDIAEGYSVSREKKESFPLTVTSAQKNPTAFYLCATLGLSSLSGANVLTFGAGSRLTVL.

This chain joins TRBV5-1 and TRBJ1-1; no definite D call. CDR1 is SGHRS, CDR2 YFSETQ, per germline. V lost 1 base and J 1 base, leaving 5 bases between the germline ends. This CDR3 is 13 amino acids long. The CDR3 loop is CASSLLGNTEAFF. CDR3 in DNA: TGCGCCAGCAGCTTGCTAGGGAACACTGAAGCTTTCTTT.

The chain recombines TRBV5-1 with TRBJ2-1; 11 bases align to TRBD2. V lost 4 bases to trimming and J lost 7 bases; unmatched junction nucleotides: 7. Germline-derived CDR1 and CDR2 are SGHRS and YFSETQ. The CDR3 has 15 amino acids. CDR3 region: CASSPTSGSTNEQFF. As DNA, the CDR3 is TGCGCCAGCAGCCCAACTAGCGGGAGTACGAATGAGCAGTTCTTC. Complete variable domain (other parts from reference TRBV5-1 and TRBJ2-1): KAGVTQTPRYLIKTRGQQVTLSCSPISGHRSVSWYQQTPGQGLQFLFEYFSETQRNKGNFPGRFSGRQFSNSRSEMNVSTLELGDSALYLCASSPTSGSTNEQFFGPGTRLTVL.

V usage is TRBV5-4 and J usage is TRBJ2-2; a weak D match, TRBD2 (6 bases). V lost 1 base, J lost 4 bases, and 14 bases lay in between. The germline gives CDR1 SGHNT, CDR2 YYREEE (reference sequence). The CDR3 is 16 residues long. For the CDR3, the DNA is TGTGCCAGCAGCTTGTTCGAGACTAGGGCCACCGGGGAGCTGTTTTTT. Protein: CASSLFETRATGELFF.

The chain combines TRBV19 with TRBJ2-7; 9 bases are a match to TRBD1. V lost 4 bases and J lost 8; bases outside the gene matches: 9. CDR1 LNHDA and CDR2 SQIVND come from the germline V gene (reference sequence). CDR3 size: 14 residues. CDR3 in DNA: TGTGCCAGTAGTAGCGGACAGGGGTCTACGCAGCAGTACTTC. Translated: CASSSGQGSTQQYF.

The chain couples TRBV3-1 (or the pseudogene TRBV3-2) to TRBJ1-1, with TRBD1 matching over 9 bases. J lost 6 bases, V lost 4 bases, and 12 bases had no gene match. This CDR3 is built from 16 residues. Germline CDR1 and CDR2: LGHDT and YNNKEL (reference sequence). The CDR3 nucleotides read TGTGCCAGCAGCCGAAAGCCCGGGGACAGGGTATCTGAAGCTTTCTTT. It codes for CASSRKPGDRVSEAFF.

The genes are TRBV10-3 and TRBJ2-1; D might be TRBD2 (5 bases). V gave up 7 bases and J gave up 6 bases, with 19 bases separating them. The CDR3 runs 15 residues. Germline CDR1 and CDR2: ENHRY and SYGVKD. This CDR3 is CAIKSGPGLANEQFF. The CDR3 region has the DNA TGTGCCATCAAGAGTGGGCCAGGACTGGCCAATGAGCAGTTCTTC.

V gene TRBV6-2 or TRBV6-3 combines with J gene TRBJ1-2; 7 bases agree with TRBD1. CDR1 MNHEY and CDR2 SVGEGT come from the germline V gene. V shed 4 bases and J 4 bases; nucleotides not matched to a gene: 9. This CDR3 comprises 15 residues. CDR3 DNA sequence: TGTGCCAGCAGTTTTCGATGGGACAGATCCTATGGCTACACCTTC. It codes for CASSFRWDRSYGYTF.

The gene calls are TRBV28 and TRBJ1-6; no firm D call. V was cut by 6 bases and J by 4 bases, with 13 bases left in between. Germline values: CDR1 MDHEN, CDR2 SYDVKM. The CDR3 is 15 residues long. The CDR3 loop is CASSHRRRYNSPLHF. The CDR3 DNA reads as TGTGCCAGCAGCCACCGCCGGCGGTATAATTCACCCCTCCACTTT.

The J gene is TRBJ1-4, the V gene TRBV19, with 7 positions matching TRBD1. The CDR3 has 16 amino acids. In germline, CDR1 is LNHDA, CDR2 SQIVND (reference sequence). With 4 bases clipped from V and 8 bases from J, the junction kept 13 bases outside the gene matches. CDR3 amino acids: CASSSLQGGRGEKLFF. The CDR3 DNA follows: TGTGCCAGTAGTAGCCTCCAGGGGGGCCGCGGCGAAAAACTGTTTTTT.

The chain is built from TRBV3-1 (or the pseudogene TRBV3-2) and TRBJ2-3; 12 bases line up with TRBD2. The V segment lost 5 bases and the J segment 0 bases; nucleotides outside the gene matches: 6. Per the germline V gene, CDR1 is LGHDT and CDR2 is YNNKEL (reference sequence). CDR3 length equals 17 residues. CDR3 in amino acids: CASSFLGLAGSTDTQYF. The CDR3 nucleotides read TGTGCCAGCAGCTTCCTGGGACTAGCGGGCAGCACAGATACGCAGTATTTT.